The sequence of this T cell receptor (beta chain) was determined in a study of blood T cell repertoires in COVID-19 (dated by TCRdb to the early 2020s). Notes on the research overall: The collaborator samples originated in the United States, Italy and Spain and spanned the acute and convalescent phases of COVID-19. The prospective study material was composed of cDNA or gDNA derived from T cells, B-cell-depleted T cells, or PBMCs. Deeply sampled blood TCRbeta repertoires from subjects exposed to, actively infected with, or recovered from COVID-19 were included in the dataset. The repertoires were released in a freely available public database meant as a resource for research on the immune response to SARS-CoV-2. Samples were obtained from the ongoing ImmuneRACE study (first 160 participants) and from about 1,300 subjects provided by 6 global collaborators. Sample metadata almost always included a de-identified subject ID, COVID-19 status, age in years and sex. HLA class I and class II types, where available, came from metadata supplied by the sample provider rather than from assay-based typing. General study outcomes and caveats: How much clinical and demographic metadata was included differed by source and by participant, and the metadata was provided uncurated.

Comment on this clone: The antigen it binds to is not known. Base qualities are missing; no much larger clone stands one base away.

V drops 2 bases and J drops 6 bases, leaving 9 bases in between. From its cysteine to its phenylalanine, the CDR3 spans 13 amino acids. The entry retains the CDR3 DNA only, 39 bases that are in frame from base 1. The germline V gene provides CDR1 SGHTA and CDR2 FQGTGA. TCRbeta CDR3 regions were amplified from genomic DNA by means of the immunoSEQ Assay, a bias-controlled multiplex PCR. Per the source publication's procedure: Nucleated cell counts per sample were estimated from amplification of reference gene primers within the assay. Sequence reads were collapsed and filtered to measure the absolute abundance of every unique TCRbeta CDR3 rearrangement. For each sample, productive Simpson clonality was calculated as the square root of Simpson's diversity index across productive rearrangements. TCRdb provides this immuneACCESS table in a form limited to in-frame rearrangements. Some clones are lacking; in checked studies, under half of them reflect an unresolved V gene, and why the rest are absent is not known. V, J and clone size were drawn from that table, and D and trimming were deduced from the DNA. Counted in this sample were 310,000 or so clones; around nine tenths of them appeared once. 3.5% to 4.5% of the sample rests with the top ten.

The collaborating institutions used their own protocols to collect whole blood in K2EDTA tubes. For TCRbeta analysis, collaborators shipped samples as frozen whole blood, isolated PBMCs, or DNA extracted from either of those sample types. The sequencing sample was made of peripheral blood. This TCR derives from a woman aged 45-60 years with active or convalescent COVID-19. The rearrangement combines TRBV7-3 with TRBJ2-3; too little of a D gene remains to name it. DNA sequence: TGTGCCAGCAGCTTAGTTACCGGGGATACGCAGTATTTT. The encoded protein is CASSLVTGDTQYF.